The following is a T cell receptor (beta chain) sequence with its context. These data belong to a study of blood T cell repertoires in COVID-19. Study details: Sample material is recorded as cDNA or gDNA derived from T cells, B-cell-depleted T cells, or PBMCs.

The length of the CDR3 is 11 residues. Trimming pared 6 bases from V and 15 bases from J, leaving 15 bases between. CDR1 is MDHEN and CDR2 is SYDVKM in the germline V gene. Study processing details: Reference gene primer amplification in the assay estimated nucleated cell counts. The assay was immunoSEQ multiplex PCR, and TCRdb's table has in-frame clones only and misses some. The DNA was the basis for D and trimming; V, J and clone size are from that table. The profile covers around 210,000 clones, with about 78% appearing a single time and 5.5% to 7% taken by the ten largest. The chain links TRBV28 to TRBJ1-5; D might be TRBD1 (6 bases). Sequenced input: peripheral blood. The clonotype originates from a woman in her 70s with acute or convalescent COVID-19. The CDR3 DNA is TGTGCCAGCAGAAGAAGGGGGTCTCCGCATTTT. Protein: CASRRRGSPHF.